Below, 4 T cell receptor beta chains from the same sample are listed, as sequenced in a study of Ad26.COV2.S vaccination and SARS-CoV-2 variants. Here immunoSEQ multiplex PCR was the method, and the copy in TCRdb shows in-frame clones only, minus some. The table records around 420,000 clones, over 75% of them present only once. Described treatment: some 19 received Ad26.COV2.S at low or high dose, single or two shots; 5 received placebo; per-sample allocation not given. Day 63 after the first vaccine or placebo injection was the time point for sampling. The specimen was peripheral blood, collected in a trial of Ad26.COV2.S vaccine versus placebo. The receptors were gathered from a person between 18 and 65 years old who received the Ad26.COV2.S COVID-19 vaccine or a placebo.

The rearrangement uses TRBV7-8 and TRBJ2-3; 11 positions match TRBD2. From germline, CDR1 is SGHVS and CDR2 FQNEAQ. Unmatched junction bases numbered 10, after V lost 5 bases and J lost 0 bases. This CDR3 contains 18 residues. The CDR3: CASSMSILAGGSTDTQYF. CDR3 nucleotides: TGTGCCAGCAGCATGTCGATTCTAGCGGGGGGCAGCACAGATACGCAGTATTTT.

As to this clone: Other DNA sequences from this sample encode an identical CDR3 as well. The chain employs TRBV27 and TRBJ2-7, with no clear D. CDR1 and CDR2 (germline): MNHEY, SMNVEV (reference sequence). V was shortened by 0 bases and J by 0 bases, with 9 bases between the two germline ends. The CDR3 totals 15 residues. CDR3 bases: TGTGCCAGCAGTTTATCGTGGGGTAACTCCTACGAGCAGTACTTC. Protein: CASSLSWGNSYEQYF.

The chain combines TRBV2 with TRBJ1-2; D possibly corresponds to TRBD1 (5 bases). The CDR3 is 14 amino acids. Germline V gene data show CDR1 as SNHLY and CDR2 as FYNNEI. Trimming left V 6 bases short and J 0 bases short, with 11 bases between. Here the CDR3 reads CASRDIFSNYGYTF. CDR3 bases: TGTGCCAGCAGGGACATTTTTTCTAACTATGGCTACACCTTC.

This clone turned up a few times. As DNA, the CDR3 is TGTGCCAGCAGCGCCGGGCCCTCGACGGGCTACGAGCAGTACTTC. This codes for CASSAGPSTGYEQYF. The chain recombines TRBV5-6 with TRBJ2-7, with no clear D. CDR3 length: 15 residues. CDR1 SGHDT and CDR2 YYEEEE come from the germline V gene. V was shortened by 4 bases and J by 3 bases, with 17 bases between the two germline ends. The full variable domain, with the rest looked up from reference TRBV5-6 and TRBJ2-7, is DAGVTQSPTHLIKTRGQQVTLRCSPKSGHDTVSWYQQALGQGPQFIFQYYEEEERQRGNFPDRFSGHQFPNYSSELNVNALLLGDSALYLCASSAGPSTGYEQYFGPGTRLTVT.